The 31 T cell receptor beta chains in this list originate from one sample, sequenced in a study of T cell changes during pregnancy in multiple sclerosis. Clones were sequenced by immunoSEQ multiplex PCR, and TCRdb holds only the in-frame ones, with some missing. The table shows approximately 88,000 clones, with around 94% occurring only once. This material consisted of peripheral blood, taken in the third trimester of pregnancy. The source of these receptors is a female donor with multiple sclerosis, enrolled in a pregnancy study.

The chain has TRBV11-2 and TRBJ2-3; TRBD1 agrees at 8 bases. The CDR3 contains 14 residues. Germline-derived CDR1 and CDR2 are SGHAT and FQNNGV. J gave up 1 base and V 5 bases, and 2 bases lay outside the gene matches. The CDR3 region is CASSPTGGTDTQYF. The CDR3, as DNA: TGTGCCAGCAGCCCGACAGGGGGCACAGATACGCAGTATTTT.

The sample holds one count of this clone. V and J are TRBV7-2 and TRBJ1-2; 8 positions agree with TRBD1. The CDR3 sequence is 18 residues long. With V trimmed by 5 bases and J by 0 bases, 14 bases remained unmatched. CDR1 and CDR2 (germline): SGHTA, FQGNSA. This CDR3 is CASSRDRGRVIANYGYTF. DNA for the CDR3: TGTGCCAGCAGCCGCGACAGGGGCCGAGTCATAGCTAACTATGGCTACACCTTC.

The chain carries TRBV18 and TRBJ2-7; D perhaps matches TRBD1 (5 bases). Trimming took 2 bases from V and 6 from J, leaving 14 bases between them. The CDR3 is 14 amino acids. CDR1 is KGHSH and CDR2 is LQKENI in the germline V gene. CDR3 residues: CASSPGLSRVEQYF. In DNA form, the CDR3 reads TGTGCCAGCTCACCAGGATTATCCAGGGTCGAGCAGTACTTC.

The chain carries TRBV6-5 and TRBJ1-2; 9 nucleotides align to TRBD1. The CDR3 loop spans 14 amino acids. Germline loops: CDR1 MNHEY, CDR2 SVGAGI. V was pared by 7 bases and J by 5 bases, with 8 bases of the junction left unmatched. The chain's CDR3 is CASNNRGLWYGYTF. The CDR3 nucleotides read TGTGCCAGCAATAACAGGGGGCTGTGGTATGGCTACACCTTC.

The J gene is TRBJ2-7, the V gene TRBV7-2, with D unresolved. The V gene's germline CDR1 is SGHTA and CDR2 FQGNSA. The CDR3 runs 13 residues. With 3 bases removed from V and 1 base from J, the gap between germline ends came to 7 bases. The CDR3 protein is CASSLVQSYEQYF. The CDR3 nucleotides are TGTGCCAGCAGCTTGGTGCAGTCCTACGAGCAGTACTTC.

The chain uses TRBV5-1 and TRBJ2-3; 9 positions match TRBD1. V was pared by 1 base and J by 2 bases, with 2 bases of the junction left unmatched. This CDR3 comprises 15 residues. Germline assignment: CDR1 SGHRS and CDR2 YFSETQ. The CDR3 region is CASSLTGGITDTQYF. The CDR3 DNA reads as TGCGCCAGCAGCTTGACAGGGGGCATCACAGATACGCAGTATTTT.

This chain links TRBV7-2 with TRBJ2-3; D is undetermined. Germline CDR1 SGHTA, CDR2 FQGNSA. The CDR3 has 13 residues. Trimming took off 6 bases at V and 0 bases at J, with 7 bases between the two ends. The CDR3 loop is CASRALSTDTQYF. In nucleotides, the CDR3 is TGTGCCAGCAGGGCCCTGAGCACAGATACGCAGTATTTT.

This chain joins TRBV9 and TRBJ1-2; 9 positions match TRBD1. The CDR3 contains 14 residues. Trimming removed 0 bases from V and 6 bases from J; junction bases left unmatched: 3. Germline assignment: CDR1 SGDLS and CDR2 YYNGEE. CDR3 DNA: TGTGCCAGCAGCGTAGTGGGACAGGGAGATGGCTACACCTTC. Translated: CASSVVGQGDGYTF.

This sequence joins TRBV6-1 and TRBJ1-1, with D hard to call. In germline, CDR1 is MNHNS, CDR2 SASEGT. This CDR3 region has 15 residues. V dropped 5 bases and J dropped 0 bases, with 13 bases sitting between them. CDR3 protein: CASSPLSRVNTEAFF. CDR3 bases: TGTGCCAGCAGTCCTCTATCGCGGGTGAACACTGAAGCTTTCTTT.

The chain carries TRBV7-9 and TRBJ2-1; D is perhaps TRBD2 (7 bases). Germline V gives CDR1 SEHNR, CDR2 FQNEAQ (reference sequence). Trimming stripped 5 bases from V and 3 bases from J, with 23 bases between. The CDR3 sequence is 18 residues long. The CDR3 DNA reads as TGTGCCAGCAGCGAACAGGGAGCAGGGAGGGCCGTCTACAATGAGCAGTTCTTC. Its protein is CASSEQGAGRAVYNEQFF.

The V call is TRBV7-2, the J call TRBJ1-2; 8 bases align to TRBD1. V trimming: 5 bases; J trimming: 6 bases; junction bases outside the gene matches: 5. Looked up from germline, CDR1 is SGHTA and CDR2 is FQGNSA. This CDR3 is built from 13 residues. The CDR3 nucleotides are TGTGCCAGCAGCCCCAGGGGGCGGGATGGCTACACCTTC. Amino acids: CASSPRGRDGYTF.

This clone has a handful of counts. The chain combines TRBV30 with TRBJ1-1, with 9 nucleotides matching TRBD1. The CDR3 runs 13 residues. The trim removed 5 bases at V and 9 bases at J, leaving 10 bases unmatched. Germline values: CDR1 GTSNPN, CDR2 SVGIG (reference sequence). CDR3 coding DNA: TGTGCCTGGGACGGACAGGGGAGTAGAAAAGCTTTCTTT. Residues: CAWDGQGSRKAFF.

The gene calls are TRBV5-1 and TRBJ2-1, with a weak D call TRBD2 (5 bases). CDR1 is SGHRS and CDR2 is YFSETQ in the germline V gene. CDR3 length: 17 residues. Trimming left V 4 bases short and J 0 bases short, with 17 bases between. The CDR3 spells CASSTLGRRSSYNEQFF. CDR3 bases: TGCGCCAGCAGCACCCTTGGGCGGAGGAGCTCCTACAATGAGCAGTTCTTC.

This rearrangement joins TRBV14 to TRBJ1-1, with D unresolved. Deletions cut 4 bases from V and 5 bases from J, with 11 bases between. Germline lookup yields CDR1 SGHDN and CDR2 FVKESK. The CDR3 is 13 residues long. CDR3 protein: CASSPGSRTEAFF. CDR3 sequence (DNA): TGTGCCAGCAGCCCCGGGTCGCGAACTGAAGCTTTCTTT.

V and J are TRBV6-1 and TRBJ2-3; possibly TRBD2 for D (5 bases). The CDR3 is made up of 14 amino acids. Germline CDR1 is MNHNS and CDR2 is SASEGT. V lost 1 base, J lost 7 bases, and 12 bases lay in between. The CDR3 loop is CASSEDGGRHTQYF. The CDR3, as DNA: TGTGCCAGCAGTGAAGATGGAGGTCGGCATACGCAGTATTTT.

The V and J genes are TRBV30 and TRBJ2-2; 7 bases match TRBD2. This CDR3 region has 16 residues. CDR1 and CDR2 (germline): GTSNPN, SVGIG (reference sequence). J lost 4 bases, V lost 0 bases, and 8 bases had no gene match. In DNA form, the CDR3 reads TGTGCCTGGAGTGTATCCCGACTAGCCCTCACCGGGGAGCTGTTTTTT. Encoded protein: CAWSVSRLALTGELFF. The full variable domain, with the rest looked up from reference TRBV30 and TRBJ2-2, is SQTIHQWPATLVQPVGSPLSLECTVEGTSNPNLYWYRQAAGRGLQLLFYSVGIGQISSEVPQNLSASRPQDRQFILSSKKLLLSDSGFYLCAWSVSRLALTGELFFGEGSRLTVL.

The chain is built from TRBV19 and TRBJ2-7, with TRBD1 matching 10 bases. There are 15 residues in the CDR3. Germline CDR1 reads LNHDA; CDR2 reads SQIVND (reference sequence). The V and J ends lost 3 bases and 3 bases, in that order; junction bases with no gene match: 5. CDR3 residues: CASSMGTGAHYEQYF. CDR3 in DNA: TGTGCCAGTAGTATGGGGACAGGGGCACACTACGAGCAGTACTTC.

This chain connects TRBV6-1 to TRBJ1-1; a possible D gene is TRBD1 (6 bases). V was pared by 5 bases and J by 7 bases, with 20 bases between. CDR1 is MNHNS and CDR2 is SASEGT in the germline V gene. The CDR3 is made up of 15 amino acids. The CDR3 sequence: CASSTPQGTRREAFF. In nucleotides, the CDR3 is TGTGCCAGCAGTACCCCACAGGGTACAAGACGTGAAGCTTTCTTT.

Notes on this clone: The same CDR3 also results from other DNA sequences found in this sample. The rearrangement links TRBV5-4 to TRBJ2-7, with D hard to call. Germline assignment: CDR1 SGHNT and CDR2 YYREEE (reference sequence). Trimming took 0 bases from V and 3 from J, leaving 7 bases between them. This CDR3 spans 13 amino acids. In nucleotides, the CDR3 is TGTGCCAGCAGCTTGGCAGGTAGCTACGAGCAGTACTTC. Amino acid sequence: CASSLAGSYEQYF.

The genes are TRBV5-1 and TRBJ1-1; perhaps TRBD1 as D (5 bases). CDR1 SGHRS and CDR2 YFSETQ come from the germline V gene. Trimming removed 9 bases from V and 5 bases from J, with 11 bases in between. The CDR3 spans 11 residues. As DNA, the CDR3 is TGCGCCACCTCGGAGGGGACTGAAGCTTTCTTT. This encodes CATSEGTEAFF.

The chain uses TRBV28 and TRBJ1-1, with a possible D match to TRBD1 (6 bases). CDR3 length: 14 amino acids. Trimming removed 4 bases from V and 7 bases from J, with 16 bases in between. Germline V gives CDR1 MDHEN, CDR2 SYDVKM. The CDR3 here is CASSSHGQRLEAFF. The CDR3 DNA reads TGTGCCAGCAGTTCCCACGGACAGAGGCTTGAAGCTTTCTTT.

This clone was observed once. The chain combines TRBV28 with TRBJ2-6, with 8 bases lining up with TRBD1. CDR1 and CDR2 from the germline V gene are MDHEN and SYDVKM. J lost 0 bases, V lost 6 bases, and 13 bases had no gene match. There are 19 residues in the CDR3. The CDR3 region is CASSQTGWDRHSGANVLTF. The CDR3 DNA reads as TGTGCCAGCAGCCAGACGGGGTGGGACAGGCACTCTGGGGCCAACGTCCTGACTTTC.

The chain joins TRBV6-1 to TRBJ2-7; 13 bases are a match to TRBD2. CDR1 is MNHNS and CDR2 is SASEGT in the germline V gene. The CDR3 runs 16 residues. Trimming at V came to 4 bases and at J to 0 bases, leaving 3 bases not matched to a gene. Here the CDR3 reads CASSVGTSGNSYEQYF. CDR3 sequence (DNA): TGTGCCAGCAGTGTAGGGACTAGCGGGAACTCCTACGAGCAGTACTTC.

The V call is TRBV6-5, the J call TRBJ2-1; D not resolved. Germline loops: CDR1 MNHEY, CDR2 SVGAGI. Trimming removed 0 bases at V and 7 bases at J, with 13 bases between. The CDR3 is made up of 15 amino acids. CDR3 DNA: TGTGCCAGCAGTTACTCGAGTACTCCCCGAAATGAGCAGTTCTTC. This codes for CASSYSSTPRNEQFF.

The chain combines TRBV7-9 with TRBJ1-1, with 7 nucleotides matching TRBD1. The J segment lost 1 base and the V segment lost 1 base, leaving 3 bases of the junction unmatched. CDR1 is SEHNR, CDR2 FQNEAQ, per germline (reference sequence). The CDR3 contains 15 residues. CDR3 coding DNA: TGTGCCAGCAGCTTAGAAGGGGGCCAGAACACTGAAGCTTTCTTT. It yields the protein CASSLEGGQNTEAFF.

CDR3 loop: CASSQPASGNPYEQYF. The DNA of the CDR3 is TGCGCCAGCAGCCAACCGGCTAGCGGAAACCCCTACGAGCAGTACTTC. The genes are TRBV4-1 and TRBJ2-7; TRBD2 matches 7 bases. There are 16 residues in the CDR3. Germline V gene lookup returns CDR1 MGHRA and CDR2 YSYEKL. V shed 2 bases, J shed 2 bases, and the junction held 9 bases outside the gene matches.

The gene calls are TRBV27 and TRBJ1-1, with 7 bases matching TRBD1. Germline V gives CDR1 MNHEY, CDR2 SMNVEV (reference sequence). This CDR3 comprises 15 residues. V shed 5 bases, J shed 4 bases, and the junction held 10 bases outside the gene matches. CDR3 coding DNA: TGTGCCAGCAGTCCCCACCAGGCAGGGGGCACTGAAGCTTTCTTT. It encodes CASSPHQAGGTEAFF.

The J gene is TRBJ1-2, the V gene TRBV19; D possibly corresponds to TRBD1 (5 bases). V was pared by 0 bases and J by 4 bases, with 15 bases between. The germline gives CDR1 LNHDA, CDR2 SQIVND (reference sequence). CDR3 length: 16 residues. CDR3 nucleotides: TGTGCCAGTAGTATAGATCGGCAGGGAGGAGGCTATGGCTACACCTTC. Translation gives CASSIDRQGGGYGYTF. Filled out from reference TRBV19 and TRBJ1-2, the complete variable domain reads DGGITQSPKYLFRKEGQNVTLSCEQNLNHDAMYWYRQDPGQGLRLIYYSQIVNDFQKGDIAEGYSVSREKKESFPLTVTSAQKNPTAFYLCASSIDRQGGGYGYTFGSGTRLTVV.

The gene calls are TRBV19 and TRBJ2-3, with D perhaps matching TRBD2 (6 bases). V lost 1 base and J 2 bases, leaving 7 bases between the germline ends. CDR3 length: 14 amino acids. CDR1 and CDR2 from the germline V gene are LNHDA and SQIVND (reference sequence). CDR3 loop: CASSIGRVTDTQYF. The CDR3, as DNA: TGTGCCAGTAGTATAGGGAGGGTCACAGATACGCAGTATTTT. Variable domain in full (rest from reference TRBV19 and TRBJ2-3): DGGITQSPKYLFRKEGQNVTLSCEQNLNHDAMYWYRQDPGQGLRLIYYSQIVNDFQKGDIAEGYSVSREKKESFPLTVTSAQKNPTAFYLCASSIGRVTDTQYFGPGTRLTVL.

This sequence joins TRBV18 and TRBJ2-4, with a possible D match to TRBD2 (6 bases). The ends were cut back, 2 bases at V and 2 bases at J, with 13 bases in the middle. The CDR3 consists of 16 residues. The germline V gene has CDR1 KGHSH and CDR2 LQKENI. CDR3 DNA sequence: TGTGCCAGCTCACCATCCCTCGCGGGATCCAAAAACATTCAGTACTTC. Amino acids: CASSPSLAGSKNIQYF.

This chain uses TRBV4-2 with TRBJ2-1; perhaps TRBD1 as D (6 bases). The CDR3 consists of 17 residues. V was clipped by 2 bases and J by 6 bases, with 20 bases between them. Germline loops: CDR1 LGHNA, CDR2 YNFKEQ. CDR3 nucleotides: TGTGCCAGCAGCCAAAGGCGAGGGACACCTAAGGGCAATGAGCAGTTCTTC. It codes for CASSQRRGTPKGNEQFF.